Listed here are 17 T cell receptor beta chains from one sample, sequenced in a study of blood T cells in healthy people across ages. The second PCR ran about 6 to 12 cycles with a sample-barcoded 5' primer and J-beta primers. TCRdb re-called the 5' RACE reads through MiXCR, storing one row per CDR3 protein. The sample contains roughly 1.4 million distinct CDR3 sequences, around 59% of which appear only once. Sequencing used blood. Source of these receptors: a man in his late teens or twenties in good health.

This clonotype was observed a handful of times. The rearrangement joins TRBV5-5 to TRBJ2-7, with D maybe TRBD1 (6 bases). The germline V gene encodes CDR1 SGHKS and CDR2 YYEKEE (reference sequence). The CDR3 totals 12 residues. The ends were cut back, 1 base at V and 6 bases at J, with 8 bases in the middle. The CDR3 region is CASSLRGTEQYF. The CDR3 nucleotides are TGTGCCAGCAGCTTGAGGGGGACCGAGCAGTACTTC.

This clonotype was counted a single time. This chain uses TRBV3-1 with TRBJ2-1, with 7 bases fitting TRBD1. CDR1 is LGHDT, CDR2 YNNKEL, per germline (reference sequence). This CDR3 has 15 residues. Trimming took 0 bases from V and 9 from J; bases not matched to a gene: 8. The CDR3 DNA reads TGTGCCAGCAGCCAAGAGGAGACAGGGAGCGGTGAGCAGTTCTTC. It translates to CASSQEETGSGEQFF.

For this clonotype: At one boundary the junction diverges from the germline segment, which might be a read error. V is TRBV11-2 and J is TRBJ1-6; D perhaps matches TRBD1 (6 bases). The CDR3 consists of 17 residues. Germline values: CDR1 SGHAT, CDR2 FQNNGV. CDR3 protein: CAGSQRGGSIYNSPLHF. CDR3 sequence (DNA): TGTGCCGGCAGTCAGCGGGGGGGCAGTATCTATAATTCACCCCTCCACTTT.

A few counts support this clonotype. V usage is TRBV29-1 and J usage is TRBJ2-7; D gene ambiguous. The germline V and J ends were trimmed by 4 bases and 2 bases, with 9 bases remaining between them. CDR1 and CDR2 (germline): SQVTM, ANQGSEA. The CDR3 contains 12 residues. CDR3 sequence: CSVGPVAYEQYF. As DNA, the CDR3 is TGCAGCGTTGGGCCCGTGGCCTACGAGCAGTACTTC.

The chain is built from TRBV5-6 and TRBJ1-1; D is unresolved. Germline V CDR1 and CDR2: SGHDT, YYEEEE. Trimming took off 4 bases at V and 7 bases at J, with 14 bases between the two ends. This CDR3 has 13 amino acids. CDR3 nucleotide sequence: TGTGCCAGCAGCGGGCCGGGCGGTGGTGAAGCTTTCTTT. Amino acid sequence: CASSGPGGGEAFF.

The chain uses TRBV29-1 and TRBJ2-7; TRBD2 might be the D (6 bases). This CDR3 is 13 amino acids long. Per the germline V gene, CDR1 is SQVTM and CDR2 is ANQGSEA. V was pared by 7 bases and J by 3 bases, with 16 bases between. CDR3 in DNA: TGCAGCGCCCGCGGGATGTATGGCTACGAGCAGTACTTC. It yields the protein CSARGMYGYEQYF.

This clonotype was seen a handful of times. The CDR3 loop reads CSASDIDYEQYF. CDR3 bases: TGCAGTGCTAGCGACATTGATTACGAGCAGTACTTC. V gene TRBV20-1 combines with J gene TRBJ2-7; D is unclear. The CDR3 sequence is 12 residues long. The V and J ends lost 3 bases and 4 bases respectively, with 10 bases between them. From germline, CDR1 is DFQATT and CDR2 SNEGSKA (reference sequence).

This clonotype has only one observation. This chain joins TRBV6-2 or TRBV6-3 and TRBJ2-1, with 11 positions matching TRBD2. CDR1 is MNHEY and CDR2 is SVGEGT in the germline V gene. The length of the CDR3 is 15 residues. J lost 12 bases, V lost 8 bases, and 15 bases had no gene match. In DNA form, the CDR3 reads TGTGCCAGCCTTACGACCTCGACTAGCGGGGCCAGGCAGTTCTTC. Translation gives CASLTTSTSGARQFF.

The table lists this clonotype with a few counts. Here the CDR3 reads CATSELGTGTETQYF. The CDR3, as DNA: TGTGCCACCAGTGAGTTGGGGACAGGGACGGAGACCCAGTACTTC. This sequence joins TRBV24-1 and TRBJ2-4; TRBD1 matches 9 bases. Judging by the DNA end, TRBJ2-5 fits better; the J call may be wrong. CDR1 is KGHDR, CDR2 SFDVKD, per germline. This CDR3 is 15 amino acids long.

The CDR3 region is CASSPRDRPAHEKLFF. CDR3 DNA sequence: TGTGCCAGCAGCCCCCGGGACAGGCCGGCCCATGAAAAACTGTTTTTT. The V gene is TRBV3-1, the J gene TRBJ1-4; the match to TRBD1 covers 8 bases. The CDR3 totals 16 residues. Trimming removed 4 bases from V and 6 bases from J; junction bases left unmatched: 10. In germline, CDR1 is LGHDT, CDR2 YNNKEL (reference sequence). Together with reference TRBV3-1 and TRBJ1-4, the CDR3 gives the full variable domain: DTAVSQTPKYLVTQMGNDKSIKCEQNLGHDTMYWYKQDSKKFLKIMFSYNNKELIINETVPNRFSPKSPDKAHLNLHINSLELGDSAVYFCASSPRDRPAHEKLFFGSGTQLSVL.

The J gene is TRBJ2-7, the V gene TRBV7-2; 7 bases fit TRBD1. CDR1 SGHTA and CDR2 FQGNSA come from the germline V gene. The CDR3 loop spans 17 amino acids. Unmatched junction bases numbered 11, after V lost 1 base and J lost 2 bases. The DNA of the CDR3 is TGTGCCAGCAGCTTAGAATCCCACAGGACAGGTGCCTACGAGCAGTACTTC. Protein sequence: CASSLESHRTGAYEQYF.

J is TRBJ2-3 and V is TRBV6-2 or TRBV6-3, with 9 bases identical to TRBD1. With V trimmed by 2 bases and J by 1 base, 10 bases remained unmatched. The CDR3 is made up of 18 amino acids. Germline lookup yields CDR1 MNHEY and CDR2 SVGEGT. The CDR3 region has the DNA TGTGCCAGCAGTTACCCGGGACAGGGAGGAGTAGGCACAGATACGCAGTATTTT. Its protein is CASSYPGQGGVGTDTQYF.

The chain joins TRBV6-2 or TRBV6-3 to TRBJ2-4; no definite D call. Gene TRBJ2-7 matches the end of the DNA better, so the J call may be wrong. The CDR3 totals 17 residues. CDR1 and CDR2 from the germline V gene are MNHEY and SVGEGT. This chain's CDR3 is CASSYSTDVEFSYEQYF. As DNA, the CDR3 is TGTGCCAGCAGTTACTCGACCGACGTGGAGTTCTCCTACGAGCAGTACTTC.

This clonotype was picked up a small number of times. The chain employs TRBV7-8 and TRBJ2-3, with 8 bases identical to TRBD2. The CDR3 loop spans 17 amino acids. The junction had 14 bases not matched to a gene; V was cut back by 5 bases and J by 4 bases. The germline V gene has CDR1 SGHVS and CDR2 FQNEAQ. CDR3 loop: CASSRNTRRGAPDTQYF. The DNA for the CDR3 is TGTGCCAGCAGCCGAAACACGAGGCGGGGGGCCCCAGATACGCAGTATTTT.

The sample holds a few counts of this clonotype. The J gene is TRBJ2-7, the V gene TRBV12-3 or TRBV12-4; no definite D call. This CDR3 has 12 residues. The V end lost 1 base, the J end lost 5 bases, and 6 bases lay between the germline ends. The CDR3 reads CASSLGQHEQYF. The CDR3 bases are TGTGCCAGCAGTTTAGGGCAACACGAGCAGTACTTC.

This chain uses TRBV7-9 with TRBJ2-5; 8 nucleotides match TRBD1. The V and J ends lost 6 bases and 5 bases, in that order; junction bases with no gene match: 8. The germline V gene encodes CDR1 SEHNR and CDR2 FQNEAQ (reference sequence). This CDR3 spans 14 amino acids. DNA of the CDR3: TGTGCCAGCAGTCCAACCAGGGGGCTGGAGACCCAGTACTTC. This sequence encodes CASSPTRGLETQYF. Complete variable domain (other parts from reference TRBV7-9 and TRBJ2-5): DTGVSQNPRHKITKRGQNVTFRCDPISEHNRLYWYRQTLGQGPEFLTYFQNEAQLEKSRLLSDRFSAERPKGSFSTLEIQRTEQGDSAMYLCASSPTRGLETQYFGPGTRLLVL.

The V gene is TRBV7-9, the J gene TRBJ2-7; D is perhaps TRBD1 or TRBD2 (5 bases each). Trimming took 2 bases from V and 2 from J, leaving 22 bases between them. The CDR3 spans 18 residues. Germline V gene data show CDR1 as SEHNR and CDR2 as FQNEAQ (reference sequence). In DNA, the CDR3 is TGTGCCAGCAGCTTATCTCCAGGGAGTGATACTAATACCTACGAGCAGTACTTC. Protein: CASSLSPGSDTNTYEQYF.